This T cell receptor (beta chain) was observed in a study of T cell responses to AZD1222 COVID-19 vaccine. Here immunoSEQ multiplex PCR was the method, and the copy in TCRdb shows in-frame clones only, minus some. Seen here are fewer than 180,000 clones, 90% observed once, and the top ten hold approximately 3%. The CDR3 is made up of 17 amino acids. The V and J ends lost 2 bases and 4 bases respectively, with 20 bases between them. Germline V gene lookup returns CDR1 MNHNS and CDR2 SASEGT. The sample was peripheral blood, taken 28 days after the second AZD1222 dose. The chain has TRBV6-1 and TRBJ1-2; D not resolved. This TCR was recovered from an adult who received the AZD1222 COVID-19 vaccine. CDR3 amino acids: CASSENGSGRTGYGYTF. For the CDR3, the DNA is TGTGCCAGCAGTGAAAATGGCTCGGGCCGGACCGGCTATGGCTACACCTTC.